These 26 T cell receptor beta chains were sequenced from one sample in a study of blood T cell repertoires in COVID-19. Profiling relied on immunoSEQ multiplex PCR, and the TCRdb table lists in-frame clones only, not all of them. The table records 75,000 to 95,000 clones, 87% of them present only once. Input material: peripheral blood. These TCRs come from a human donor in a cohort sampled during active COVID-19.

The chain has TRBV11-2 and TRBJ2-1; possibly TRBD2 for D (6 bases). V shed 5 bases and J shed 5 bases, with 16 bases lying between them. The CDR3 length is 15 residues. From germline, CDR1 is SGHAT and CDR2 FQNNGV. The chain's CDR3 is CASSPGTPGHNEQFF. CDR3 nucleotides: TGTGCCAGCAGCCCCGGGACTCCCGGGCACAATGAGCAGTTCTTC.

The V and J genes are TRBV28 and TRBJ1-4; D might be TRBD1 (5 bases). Germline values: CDR1 MDHEN, CDR2 SYDVKM. This CDR3 is 13 amino acids long. The ends were cut back, 8 bases at V and 8 bases at J, with 15 bases in the middle. The CDR3 sequence is CASSQVISEKLFF. The DNA for the CDR3 is TGTGCCAGCTCACAGGTTATCTCCGAAAAACTGTTTTTT.

The chain joins TRBV2 to TRBJ1-4; TRBD1 matches at 12 bases. V was clipped by 2 bases and J by 8 bases; unmatched bases: 3. Germline CDR1 is SNHLY and CDR2 is FYNNEI. This CDR3 contains 15 residues. The CDR3 spells CASSEPGTGGEKLFF. The CDR3 nucleotides are TGTGCCAGCAGTGAACCTGGGACAGGGGGCGAAAAACTGTTTTTT.

This clone was observed a few times. CDR3 DNA: TGTGCCAGCAGCTTCCACAGCTACGAGCAGTACTTC. It is translated as CASSFHSYEQYF. The V gene is TRBV7-8, the J gene TRBJ2-7; D remains unclear. The CDR3 is 12 amino acids. V was shortened by 3 bases and J by 3 bases, with 6 bases between the two germline ends. In germline, CDR1 is SGHVS, CDR2 FQNEAQ.

This sequence joins TRBV4-1 and TRBJ2-2; a weak D match, TRBD2 (6 bases). The germline CDR1 and CDR2 sequences are MGHRA and YSYEKL. The CDR3 spans 16 residues. V dropped 0 bases and J dropped 3 bases, with 11 bases sitting between them. As DNA, the CDR3 is TGCGCCAGCAGCCAAGATAACTGGGAGGACACCGGGGAGCTGTTTTTT. Residues: CASSQDNWEDTGELFF.

The chain is built from TRBV6-5 and TRBJ2-2; D not resolved. Trimming removed 10 bases from V and 3 bases from J, with 6 bases in between. Germline V gene data show CDR1 as MNHEY and CDR2 as SVGAGI. The CDR3 is 11 amino acids. The DNA of the CDR3 is TGTGCCACCACGGACACCGGGGAGCTGTTTTTT. As protein: CATTDTGELFF.

The chain links TRBV19 to TRBJ2-7, with TRBD2 as a possible D gene (5 bases). The V gene's germline CDR1 is LNHDA and CDR2 SQIVND (reference sequence). The CDR3 spans 13 residues. V was cut by 6 bases and J by 2 bases, with 11 bases left in between. In nucleotides, the CDR3 is TGTGCCAGTAGCCCCGGGGTCGCCTACGAGCAGTACTTC. Amino acid sequence: CASSPGVAYEQYF.

The rearrangement links TRBV29-1 to TRBJ2-3; 7 bases match TRBD1. Trimming cost V 7 bases and J 5 bases; bases outside gene matches: 12. CDR1 and CDR2 from the germline V gene are SQVTM and ANQGSEA. This CDR3 has 14 amino acids. CDR3 coding DNA: TGCAGCGCCACTCAGGGGGATTGGGTAGATACGCAGTATTTT. Protein: CSATQGDWVDTQYF.

The table lists this clone with a few counts. The rearrangement uses TRBV7-9 and TRBJ1-5; TRBD1 is a possible D gene (5 bases). The V end lost 3 bases, the J end lost 5 bases, and 8 bases lay between the germline ends. This CDR3 is 13 amino acids long. Germline V lookup: CDR1 SEHNR, CDR2 FQNEAQ (reference sequence). The CDR3 DNA is TGTGCCAGCAGCTTGGGGGGAGATCAGCCCCAGCATTTT. Translation: CASSLGGDQPQHF.

The rearrangement joins TRBV28 to TRBJ2-6, with D perhaps TRBD1 (5 bases). V was cut by 7 bases and J by 0 bases, with 10 bases left in between. The CDR3 is made up of 15 amino acids. The germline V gene has CDR1 MDHEN and CDR2 SYDVKM. CDR3 region: CASKSGASGANVLTF. As DNA, the CDR3 is TGTGCCAGCAAGTCTGGGGCCTCTGGGGCCAACGTCCTGACTTTC.

The V call is TRBV19, the J call TRBJ2-3; TRBD2 matches 7 bases. V lost 1 base, J lost 0 bases, and 13 bases stayed unmatched. Germline V gene sequence: CDR1 LNHDA, CDR2 SQIVND (reference sequence). The CDR3 has 19 amino acids. This CDR3 reads CASSIVLVSTSSSTDTQYF. In DNA, the CDR3 is TGTGCCAGTAGTATAGTTCTCGTCTCGACTAGCAGTAGCACAGATACGCAGTATTTT. Using reference TRBV19 and TRBJ2-3 for the parts outside the CDR3, the full variable domain is DGGITQSPKYLFRKEGQNVTLSCEQNLNHDAMYWYRQDPGQGLRLIYYSQIVNDFQKGDIAEGYSVSREKKESFPLTVTSAQKNPTAFYLCASSIVLVSTSSSTDTQYFGPGTRLTVL.

The chain combines TRBV11-2 with TRBJ2-1, with 12 positions matching TRBD2. The trim removed 5 bases at V and 0 bases at J, leaving 11 bases unmatched. The CDR3 spans 19 residues. Germline CDR1 and CDR2: SGHAT and FQNNGV. The CDR3 reads CASSPTGTSGLSSYNEQFF. The CDR3 DNA reads as TGTGCCAGCAGCCCAACCGGGACTAGCGGGTTGAGCTCCTACAATGAGCAGTTCTTC.

The rearrangement uses TRBV6-6 and TRBJ2-3; 9 bases are shared with TRBD2. In germline, CDR1 is MNHNY, CDR2 SVGAGI (reference sequence). CDR3 length: 17 residues. V lost 5 bases to trimming and J lost 3 bases; unmatched junction nucleotides: 12. In DNA form, the CDR3 reads TGTGCCAGCAGTCCGAGTAGCGGGAGTAAGGGGACAGATACGCAGTATTTT. Amino acid sequence: CASSPSSGSKGTDTQYF.

This clone was found once. This chain links TRBV15 with TRBJ1-4; possibly TRBD1 for D (6 bases). Per the germline V gene, CDR1 is LNHNV and CDR2 is YYDKDF (reference sequence). This CDR3 comprises 15 residues. The germline V and J ends were trimmed by 0 bases and 7 bases, with 12 bases remaining between them. CDR3 in amino acids: CATSREQGGAEKLFF. Written as DNA, the CDR3 is TGTGCCACCAGCAGAGAACAGGGAGGGGCTGAAAAACTGTTTTTT.

V gene TRBV7-2 combines with J gene TRBJ2-3; possibly TRBD2 for D (6 bases). V was trimmed by 6 bases and J by 5 bases, leaving 18 bases between them. Germline lookup yields CDR1 SGHTA and CDR2 FQGNSA. This CDR3 has 15 residues. This chain's CDR3 is CASRFTGPGGDTQYF. For the CDR3, the DNA is TGTGCCAGCAGGTTTACCGGACCCGGGGGAGATACGCAGTATTTT.

This clone occurred a few times. The chain carries TRBV6-5 and TRBJ2-2; D is unclear. The germline V gene has CDR1 MNHEY and CDR2 SVGAGI. Between the trimmed V and J ends, which lost 0 bases and 8 bases, there was a span of 10 bases. This CDR3 spans 14 amino acids. Here the CDR3 DNA reads TGTGCCAGCAGTTACTCGATAGCTGGGGGGGAGCTGTTTTTT. Protein: CASSYSIAGGELFF.

The rearrangement links TRBV6-5 to TRBJ1-2; TRBD1 matches at 8 bases. Germline CDR1 MNHEY, CDR2 SVGAGI. The V and J ends lost 9 bases and 4 bases, in that order; junction bases with no gene match: 10. CDR3 size: 14 residues. Here the CDR3 reads CASLDRERSYGYTF. The CDR3 region has the DNA TGTGCCAGTCTGGACAGGGAAAGAAGCTATGGCTACACCTTC.

The rearrangement joins TRBV24-1 to TRBJ2-5; possibly TRBD2 for D (5 bases). Germline assignment: CDR1 KGHDR and CDR2 SFDVKD. The CDR3 sequence is 13 residues long. Trimming left V 4 bases short and J 3 bases short, with 8 bases between. The CDR3 nucleotides are TGTGCCACCAGTGAAACGGAGGAAGAGACCCAGTACTTC. This translates into CATSETEEETQYF.

V gene TRBV18 combines with J gene TRBJ1-4; possible D gene TRBD1, 5 bases. The CDR3 loop spans 14 amino acids. CDR1 is KGHSH, CDR2 LQKENI, per germline. Trimming took 4 bases from V and 5 from J, leaving 11 bases between them. The CDR3, as DNA: TGTGCCAGCTCACGGGGCCAAGGGAATGAAAAACTGTTTTTT. Translated, it gives CASSRGQGNEKLFF.

The chain employs TRBV7-8 and TRBJ2-7, with D unresolved. The V gene's germline CDR1 is SGHVS and CDR2 FQNEAQ. V shed 0 bases and J shed 2 bases, with 14 bases lying between them. The CDR3 runs 16 residues. The CDR3 DNA follows: TGTGCCAGCAGCTTAGCGCAAAAGGCAGGAACCTACGAGCAGTACTTC. This codes for CASSLAQKAGTYEQYF.

This clone occurred a few times. The gene calls are TRBV27 and TRBJ2-7; 10 bases line up with TRBD2. The CDR3 spans 16 residues. Germline V lookup: CDR1 MNHEY, CDR2 SMNVEV (reference sequence). V trimming: 0 bases; J trimming: 1 base; junction bases outside the gene matches: 3. The CDR3 loop reads CASSLSASGRSYEQYF. DNA for the CDR3: TGTGCCAGCAGTTTATCGGCTAGCGGGAGATCCTACGAGCAGTACTTC.

Worth noting for this clone: The junction and the germline gene differ at one end; a read error may be behind it. The gene calls are TRBV6-5 and TRBJ2-7, with D possibly being TRBD2 (5 bases). Germline V gene lookup returns CDR1 MNHEY and CDR2 SVGAGI. CDR3 length equals 12 residues. Here the CDR3 reads CASSDSRREQYF. The CDR3 bases are TGTGCCAGCAGTGACTCCAGGAGGGAGCAGTACTTC.

This clone was counted once. The chain carries TRBV27 and TRBJ1-6; no clear D gene. V lost 8 bases and J 8 bases, leaving 10 bases between the germline ends. This CDR3 spans 12 amino acids. In germline, CDR1 is MNHEY, CDR2 SMNVEV (reference sequence). CDR3 nucleotide sequence: TGTGCCAGCTCGGCAGGCTATTCACCCCTCCACTTT. It translates to CASSAGYSPLHF.

V and J are TRBV5-1 and TRBJ2-5; D gene uncertain. Germline assignment: CDR1 SGHRS and CDR2 YFSETQ. Trimming took 4 bases from V and 1 from J, leaving 11 bases between them. There are 14 residues in the CDR3. The CDR3 region is CASSPSAGQETQYF. The CDR3 DNA follows: TGCGCCAGCAGCCCTTCAGCAGGCCAAGAGACCCAGTACTTC.

The rearrangement links TRBV11-3 to TRBJ1-1, with 8 bases identical to TRBD1. CDR3 length: 15 amino acids. The germline V gene encodes CDR1 SGHNT and CDR2 YENEEA. V shed 4 bases, J shed 4 bases, and the junction held 8 bases outside the gene matches. The CDR3, as DNA: TGTGCCAGCAGCTCAGGACAGGGTTCAGTCACTGAAGCTTTCTTT. Protein: CASSSGQGSVTEAFF.

The chain has TRBV5-1 and TRBJ2-1; maybe TRBD2 (6 bases). Germline CDR1 and CDR2: SGHRS and YFSETQ. There are 15 residues in the CDR3. The V gene lost 2 bases and the J gene lost 6 bases, with 15 bases spanning the gap. The CDR3 spells CASSFDGSTTNEQFF. In DNA, the CDR3 is TGCGCCAGCAGCTTTGACGGGAGTACTACCAATGAGCAGTTCTTC.